The 8 T cell receptor beta chains presented below share a single source sample, sequenced in a study of radiation and T cells in renal cell carcinoma. Noted time point: blood 2 weeks post-SBRT. The treatment here: 15 Gy SBRT to primary tumor, nephrectomy 4 weeks later. TCRdb's table, derived via immunoSEQ multiplex PCR, lists solely in-frame clones and lacks some. The sample has about 130,000 clones, more than 80% seen once. Sequencing was performed on blood, taken from a patient whose treatment included radiotherapy and nephrectomy. These receptor sequences come from an older woman with renal cell carcinoma.

This clone has just a few counts. The V call is TRBV5-1, the J call TRBJ1-6, with D hard to call. Germline V lookup: CDR1 SGHRS, CDR2 YFSETQ. The CDR3 is made up of 16 amino acids. The V end lost 0 bases, the J end lost 3 bases, and 10 bases lay between the germline ends. The CDR3 region is CASSLAGSNYNSPLHF. CDR3 DNA sequence: TGCGCCAGCAGCTTGGCGGGGTCTAACTATAATTCACCCCTCCACTTT.

This clone came up a few times. CDR3 residues: CASRSGTGGQPQHF. CDR3 coding DNA: TGTGCCAGTAGAAGCGGGACAGGGGGACAGCCCCAGCATTTT. The V gene is TRBV19, the J gene TRBJ1-5; 11 bases agree with TRBD1. This CDR3 contains 14 residues. CDR1 LNHDA and CDR2 SQIVND come from the germline V gene (reference sequence). V dropped 6 bases and J dropped 7; count of bases not matched to a gene: 5.

The V call is TRBV2, the J call TRBJ2-1; TRBD2 aligns across 8 bases. The CDR3 length is 15 residues. From germline, CDR1 is SNHLY and CDR2 FYNNEI. V gave up 5 bases and J gave up 8 bases; unmatched junction bases: 11. The CDR3 bases are TGTGCCAGCAGTCTCGCCATTGGACTAGCTTATGAGCAGTTCTTC. Translating it yields CASSLAIGLAYEQFF.

The chain recombines TRBV2 with TRBJ1-3, with no clear D. Trimming shortened V by 2 bases and J by 1 base, and 9 bases separated the two germline ends. This CDR3 contains 15 residues. CDR1 SNHLY and CDR2 FYNNEI come from the germline V gene. The CDR3 loop reads CASSEIGVSGNTIYF. DNA of the CDR3: TGTGCCAGCAGTGAAATTGGTGTATCTGGAAACACCATATATTTT.

The chain has TRBV5-4 and TRBJ2-7; D gene ambiguous. Deletions cut 3 bases from V and 3 bases from J, with 10 bases between. There are 13 residues in the CDR3. The germline V gene encodes CDR1 SGHNT and CDR2 YYREEE (reference sequence). This CDR3 reads CASSSDTGYEQYF. CDR3 in DNA: TGTGCCAGCAGCTCCGACACTGGCTACGAGCAGTACTTC.

The V and J genes are TRBV4-2 and TRBJ1-2; the match to TRBD1 covers 7 bases. The V and J ends lost 4 bases and 2 bases, in that order; junction bases with no gene match: 10. This CDR3 spans 16 amino acids. Per the germline V gene, CDR1 is LGHNA and CDR2 is YNFKEQ. The CDR3 DNA reads TGTGCCAGCAGCCCAGGGGGAGCCGACCTAAACTATGGCTACACCTTC. Protein product: CASSPGGADLNYGYTF.

This clone appeared many times. The chain combines TRBV7-2 with TRBJ1-2, with TRBD1 matching 7 bases. Germline V gene data show CDR1 as SGHTA and CDR2 as FQGNSA. The CDR3 runs to 17 residues. The V gene end was trimmed by 0 bases and the J gene end by 0 bases; junction bases not matched to a gene: 7. The chain's CDR3 is CASSLAGTAGTNYGYTF. CDR3 DNA: TGTGCCAGCAGCTTAGCGGGGACAGCGGGTACTAACTATGGCTACACCTTC.

CDR3 in amino acids: CASRSNEQFF. CDR3 DNA: TGTGCCTCCCGAAGCAATGAGCAGTTCTTC. V and J are TRBV30 and TRBJ2-1; D remains ambiguous. V lost 7 bases and J 6 bases, leaving 7 bases between the germline ends. The CDR3 extends over 10 amino acids. Per the germline V gene, CDR1 is GTSNPN and CDR2 is SVGIG (reference sequence).